Listed below are T cell receptor beta chains from one sample, sequenced in a study of T cell repertoires in cytomegalovirus infection. One entry per CDR3 protein results from TCRdb running MiXCR on the reads. This sample carries some 800,000 distinct CDR3 sequences, just under 30% of them seen once, and the ten largest clones take about an eighth. The antigens of these receptors remain unknown. The sequencing used cultured CD8+ T cells from PBMCs, collected from culture after CMV antigen stimulation. Receptors were obtained from a human donor in good health (CMV status not recorded). Some clones in this sample may be carry-over from other donors' samples. Both conserved end residues are part of each CDR3. D genes are given only for firm matches. Clone sizes are given selectively: once, few, many, or a class where the clone is expanded.

size: few
V: TRBV11-3
D: NA
J: TRBJ2-1
CDR3: CASSTRERYNEQFF
DNA: TGTGCCAGCAGCACTAGGGAGCGCTACAATGAGCAGTTCTTC

size: few
V: TRBV15
D: TRBD1
J: TRBJ2-3
CDR3: CATSSPPGDRANTDTQYF
DNA: TGTGCCACCAGCAGCCCTCCCGGGGACAGGGCCAATACAGATACGCAGTATTTT

size: NA
V: TRBV10-3
D: NA
J: TRBJ2-3
CDR3: CAISGGGPRDTQYF
DNA: TGTGCCATCAGTGGGGGGGGGCCGAGGGATACGCAGTATTTT

size: NA
V: TRBV5-4
D: TRBD1
J: TRBJ1-1
CDR3: CASSLDGQVITEAFF
DNA: TGTGCCAGCAGCTTGGACGGACAGGTTATCACTGAAGCTTTCTTT

size: few
V: TRBV20-1
D: NA
J: TRBJ2-2
CDR3: CSARGRNTGELFF
DNA: TGCAGTGCTAGGGGACGGAACACCGGGGAGCTGTTTTTT

size: NA
V: TRBV6-5
D: NA
J: TRBJ1-2
CDR3: CASSYSGGAPDYGYTF
DNA: TGTGCCAGCAGTTACTCAGGGGGGGCGCCGGACTATGGCTACACCTTC

size: few
V: TRBV12-3/TRBV12-4
D: NA
J: TRBJ2-7
CDR3: CASSPGTARQYF
DNA: TGTGCCAGCAGTCCCGGGACGGCTAGGCAGTACTTC

size: NA
V: TRBV7-9
D: NA
J: TRBJ1-2
CDR3: CASSPPVGGPYGYTF
DNA: TGTGCCAGCAGCCCGCCGGTGGGGGGGCCCTATGGCTACACCTTC

size: many
V: TRBV7-9
D: NA
J: TRBJ1-6
CDR3: CASSLERVLHF
DNA: TGTGCCAGCAGCTTAGAGAGAGTACTCCACTTT

size: NA
V: TRBV5-5
D: NA
J: TRBJ1-1
CDR3: CASSFDIVDSEAFF
DNA: TGTGCCAGCAGCTTCGATATCGTTGACAGCGAAGCTTTCTTT

size: many
V: TRBV12-3/TRBV12-4
D: TRBD1
J: TRBJ1-6
CDR3: CASTHFDRQGWYSPLHF
DNA: TGTGCCAGCACCCACTTTGACCGACAGGGATGGTATTCACCCCTCCACTTT

size: NA
V: TRBV11-3
D: NA
J: TRBJ2-2
CDR3: CASSLDGWGRFNTGELFF
DNA: TGTGCCAGCAGCTTAGACGGCTGGGGCAGATTTAACACCGGGGAGCTGTTTTTT

size: NA
V: TRBV11-1
D: TRBD2
J: TRBJ2-2
CDR3: CASSFFASGGAGELFF
DNA: TGTGCCAGCAGCTTTTTCGCTAGCGGGGGGGCCGGGGAGCTGTTTTTT

size: few
V: TRBV27
D: NA
J: TRBJ2-2
CDR3: CASSWASAGGELFF
DNA: TGTGCCAGCAGTTGGGCCTCAGCGGGCGGGGAGCTGTTTTTT

size: many
V: TRBV27
D: TRBD1
J: TRBJ1-2
CDR3: CASTSVGGSGYTF
DNA: TGTGCCAGCACCTCGGTAGGGGGCTCTGGGTACACCTTC

size: few
V: TRBV2
D: NA
J: TRBJ1-3
CDR3: CASSDQGSSGNTIYF
DNA: TGTGCCAGCAGTGATCAGGGCAGCTCTGGAAACACCATATATTTT

size: many
V: TRBV7-2
D: TRBD2
J: TRBJ2-1
CDR3: CASSSEETIAGGTEQFF
DNA: TGTGCCAGCAGCTCAGAGGAAACCATAGCGGGGGGGACGGAGCAGTTCTTC

size: few
V: TRBV7-6
D: NA
J: TRBJ1-4
CDR3: CASSFLGSNEKLFF
DNA: TGTGCCAGCAGCTTCCTGGGTTCTAATGAAAAACTGTTTTTT

size: NA
V: TRBV20-1
D: NA
J: TRBJ2-1
CDR3: CSAIGLLEHNEQFF
DNA: TGCAGTGCTATCGGCCTGCTAGAGCACAATGAGCAGTTCTTC

size: NA
V: TRBV5-6
D: TRBD1
J: TRBJ2-7
CDR3: CASTLGQGYHEQYF
DNA: TGTGCCAGCACCTTGGGACAGGGTTACCACGAGCAGTACTTC

size: NA
V: TRBV6-6
D: NA
J: TRBJ1-6
CDR3: CASSREENSPLHF
DNA: TGTGCCAGCAGTCGGGAGGAGAATTCACCCCTCCACTTT

size: few
V: TRBV5-1
D: NA
J: TRBJ2-1
CDR3: CASSLAVRSSSYNEQFF
DNA: TGCGCCAGCAGCTTGGCGGTTCGGTCAAGCTCCTACAATGAGCAGTTCTTC

size: NA
V: TRBV10-3
D: NA
J: TRBJ2-7
CDR3: CAIGASEQYF
DNA: TGTGCCATCGGGGCCAGCGAGCAGTACTTC

size: NA
V: TRBV20-1
D: TRBD2
J: TRBJ2-7
CDR3: CSAASGLAGGDGGKQYF
DNA: TGCAGTGCTGCCTCCGGACTAGCGGGGGGAGATGGAGGGAAGCAGTACTTC

size: NA
V: TRBV12-3/TRBV12-4
D: NA
J: TRBJ2-1
CDR3: CASTLGGPRNEQFF
DNA: TGTGCCAGCACATTGGGGGGGCCCCGCAATGAGCAGTTCTTC

size: NA
V: TRBV12-3/TRBV12-4
D: NA
J: TRBJ1-1
CDR3: CASSSSRVEAFF
DNA: TGTGCCAGCAGTTCTTCCAGGGTTGAAGCTTTCTTT

size: once
V: TRBV7-9
D: NA
J: TRBJ1-2
CDR3: CASSGGREYGYTF
DNA: TGTGCCAGCAGCGGGGGACGAGAATATGGCTACACCTTC

size: NA
V: TRBV5-5
D: NA
J: TRBJ2-7
CDR3: CASSLNWRGRYEQYF
DNA: TGTGCCAGCAGCTTGAATTGGAGGGGGCGGTACGAGCAGTACTTC

size: few
V: TRBV4-1
D: NA
J: TRBJ2-3
CDR3: CASSLVWAAGTDTQYF
DNA: TGCGCCAGCAGCCTCGTTTGGGCGGCAGGCACAGATACGCAGTATTTT

size: few
V: TRBV13
D: TRBD1
J: TRBJ1-6
CDR3: CASSSPGQGGDSPLHF
DNA: TGTGCCAGCAGCTCGCCGGGACAGGGCGGCGATTCACCCCTCCACTTT

size: few
V: TRBV7-9
D: NA
J: TRBJ1-2
CDR3: CASTLGYKGDPNYGYTF
DNA: TGTGCCAGCACCCTAGGGTACAAAGGGGACCCTAACTATGGCTACACCTTC

size: NA
V: TRBV6-5
D: NA
J: TRBJ1-3
CDR3: CASSYGPTIYF
DNA: TGTGCCAGCAGTTACGGGCCGACCATATATTTT

size: many
V: TRBV7-2
D: NA
J: TRBJ2-2
CDR3: CASSLVGPYTGELFF
DNA: TGTGCCAGCAGCTTAGTGGGCCCCTACACCGGGGAGCTGTTTTTT

size: NA
V: TRBV7-9
D: NA
J: TRBJ2-1
CDR3: CASSPRAPGSYNEQFF
DNA: TGTGCCAGCAGCCCCCGGGCCCCGGGGTCTTACAATGAGCAGTTCTTC

size: NA
V: TRBV6-2/TRBV6-3
D: NA
J: TRBJ1-3
CDR3: CASSWIEGNTIYF
DNA: TGTGCCAGCAGTTGGATCGAGGGAAACACCATATATTTT